The sequence of this TCR beta chain was determined in a study of preoperative IRX-2 immunotherapy in early breast cancer. In this sample, this clone turned up a few times. Generated by immunoSEQ multiplex PCR, the TCRdb table keeps only in-frame clones and is missing some. The sample carries around 25,000 clones, about 68% recorded once. Treatment given: preoperative locoregional IRX-2 cytokine immunotherapy. Preoperative locoregional IRX-2 cytokine immunotherapy was tested in the phase Ib source study. Losses at the gene ends were 11 bases for V and 8 bases for J; bases not matched to a gene: 9. CDR1 MDHEN and CDR2 SYDVKM come from the germline V gene. The CDR3 consists of 12 residues.

Sequencing used lymph node tissue, obtained after IRX-2 immunotherapy. The TCR originated in a human donor with breast cancer. This chain connects TRBV28 to TRBJ1-2; 9 bases map to TRBD1. CDR3 in amino acids: CASQQGARGYTF. DNA for the CDR3: TGTGCCTCCCAACAGGGGGCGCGAGGCTACACCTTC.